The following is a T cell receptor beta chain sequence with its context. The data originate from a study of cytomegalovirus exposure and HLA in healthy donors. This PCR relied on a set of 60 Vbeta primers and 13 Jbeta primers. Using immunoSEQ multiplex PCR, the repertoire was profiled, and TCRdb retains in-frame clones only, with some absent. Of roughly 110,000 clones detected, 70% to 80% appear once; the ten largest clones hold more than 2%. Germline V CDR1 and CDR2: SNHLY, FYNNEI. The CDR3 consists of 16 residues. V lost 7 bases to trimming and J lost 5 bases; unmatched junction nucleotides: 11. Sequencing was carried out using PBMCs. V is TRBV2 and J is TRBJ2-5, with 12 bases that match TRBD1. The TCR sequence derives from a man between 18 and 35 years old in good health and CMV-seronegative. In DNA, the CDR3 is TGTGCCAGCAAGCCGGTTGGGGACAGGGGGCGGGAGACCCAGTACTTC. This translates into CASKPVGDRGRETQYF.